This TCR delta chain emerged from a study of gamma-delta T cells after stem cell transplantation (TCRdb year 2016). For this clone: Its recognized antigen is unknown. No base qualities exist here, and no much larger clone lies one base off it.

Trimming accounts for 4 bases at V and 0 bases at J, while the number of junction bases matched to no gene is 15. The CDR3 runs 18 residues from the cysteine to the phenylalanine. The entry retains the CDR3 DNA only, 54 bases that are in frame from base 1. The germline V gene supplies CDR1 GEAIGNYY and CDR2 EKD. Library creation used RT-PCR. The sequencer listed for this sample is Illumina MiSeq. TCRdb processed the public reads again with the CATT caller, after which rows with matching DNA were combined. Across this sample there are fewer than 3,000 delta-chain clones, with about 40% seen only once. The ten biggest clones cover less than 25% of the sample.

The rearrangement joined TRDV2 to TRDJ1, and 8 junctional nucleotides match TRDD3. This clonotype was obtained from a human donor. It is not recorded whose cells these are; they may come from a transplant donor. The sequenced material came from gamma-delta T cells. The DNA sequence is as follows: TGTGCCTGTGAACTACTGGGGGCTAAAGTACCGTACACCGATAAACTCATCTTT. Its product reads: CACELLGAKVPYTDKLIF.